This is a list of T cell receptor beta chains from one sample in a study of cytomegalovirus exposure and HLA in healthy donors. Here immunoSEQ multiplex PCR was the method, and the copy in TCRdb shows in-frame clones only, minus some. This table has roughly 20,000 clones, 75% appearing once. The sequencing sample was made of PBMCs. The receptor source for this set is a man aged 18 to 29 in good health and CMV-seronegative. Both conserved end residues are part of each CDR3. The D gene is left open where the match is weak. Size values are once, few and many counts, or a class for expanded clones, and some rows have none.

clone_size: .; j_call: TRBJ1-1; v_call: TRBV6-5; d_call: TRBD1; cdr3_nt: TGTGCCAGCTCAATGACAGGGAGGAACACTGAAGCTTTCTTT; cdr3_aa: CASSMTGRNTEAFF
clone_size: .; j_call: TRBJ1-2; v_call: TRBV7-3; d_call: .; cdr3_nt: TGTGCCAGCGGATACGGGGACTCGTCGGCGGGCTACACCTTC; cdr3_aa: CASGYGDSSAGYTF
clone_size: few; j_call: TRBJ2-1; v_call: TRBV7-2; d_call: TRBD2; cdr3_nt: TGTGCCAGCAGCTTAGAGACTAGCGGGGGCAATGAGCAGTTCTTC; cdr3_aa: CASSLETSGGNEQFF
clone_size: .; j_call: TRBJ1-2; v_call: TRBV15; d_call: .; cdr3_nt: TGTGCCACCACCCCTAGATCCCAGGACAGCAATGGCTACACCTTC; cdr3_aa: CATTPRSQDSNGYTF
clone_size: once; j_call: TRBJ1-3; v_call: TRBV9; d_call: .; cdr3_nt: TGTGCCAGCAGCGTAGCGAGAGGGTCTGGAAACACCATATATTTT; cdr3_aa: CASSVARGSGNTIYF
clone_size: few; j_call: TRBJ2-3; v_call: TRBV25-1; d_call: TRBD2; cdr3_nt: TGTGCCAGCAGTGGTCAGACTAGCGGCTCAGATACGCAGTATTTT; cdr3_aa: CASSGQTSGSDTQYF
clone_size: .; j_call: TRBJ2-3; v_call: TRBV5-1; d_call: .; cdr3_nt: TGCGCCAGCAGCTTGGTAGCGAGCACAGATACGCAGTATTTT; cdr3_aa: CASSLVASTDTQYF
clone_size: .; j_call: TRBJ2-1; v_call: TRBV2; d_call: TRBD2; cdr3_nt: TGTGCCAGCAGTGGGGGGTCGGGAATACGGGAGGGCCCCTACAATGAGCAGTTCTTC; cdr3_aa: CASSGGSGIREGPYNEQFF
clone_size: .; j_call: TRBJ2-7; v_call: TRBV5-6; d_call: TRBD2; cdr3_nt: TGTGCCAGCAGCACCCACCTGACTAGCGGGAGGGAATACGAGCAGTACTTC; cdr3_aa: CASSTHLTSGREYEQYF
clone_size: .; j_call: TRBJ1-2; v_call: TRBV30; d_call: .; cdr3_nt: TGTGCCTGGAGTGTACGCCGGGGGGGCTATGGCTACACCTTC; cdr3_aa: CAWSVRRGGYGYTF
clone_size: once; j_call: TRBJ1-2; v_call: TRBV5-6; d_call: .; cdr3_nt: TGTGCCAGCAGTAGAAGCTATGGCTACACCTTC; cdr3_aa: CASSRSYGYTF
clone_size: .; j_call: TRBJ2-4; v_call: TRBV4-1; d_call: .; cdr3_nt: TGCGCCAGCAGCCAAGAGGACAACAAAAACATTCAGTACTTC; cdr3_aa: CASSQEDNKNIQYF